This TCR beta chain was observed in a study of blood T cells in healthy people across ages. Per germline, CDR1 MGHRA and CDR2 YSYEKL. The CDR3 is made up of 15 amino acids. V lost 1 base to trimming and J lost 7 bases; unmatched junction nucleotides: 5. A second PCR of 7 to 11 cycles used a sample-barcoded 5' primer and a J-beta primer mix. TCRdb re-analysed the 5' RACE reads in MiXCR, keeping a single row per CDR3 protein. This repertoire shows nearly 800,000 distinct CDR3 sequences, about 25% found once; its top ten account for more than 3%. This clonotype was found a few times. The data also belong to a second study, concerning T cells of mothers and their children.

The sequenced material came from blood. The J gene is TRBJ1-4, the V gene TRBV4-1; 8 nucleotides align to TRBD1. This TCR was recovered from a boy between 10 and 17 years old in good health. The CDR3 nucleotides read TGCGCCAGCAGCCAAGGGGAGACAGGGGTTGAAAAACTGTTTTTT. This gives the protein CASSQGETGVEKLFF.